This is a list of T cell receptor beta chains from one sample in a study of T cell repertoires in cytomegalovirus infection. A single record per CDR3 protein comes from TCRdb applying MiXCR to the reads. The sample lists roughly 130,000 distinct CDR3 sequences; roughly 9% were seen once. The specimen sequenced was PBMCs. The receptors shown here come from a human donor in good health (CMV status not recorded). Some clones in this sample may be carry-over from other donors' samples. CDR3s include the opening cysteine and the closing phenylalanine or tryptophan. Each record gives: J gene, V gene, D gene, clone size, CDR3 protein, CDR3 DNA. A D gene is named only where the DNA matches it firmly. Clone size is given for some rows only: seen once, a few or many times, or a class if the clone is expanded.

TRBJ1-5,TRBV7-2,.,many,CASSLMDPPARNQPQHF,TGTGCCAGCAGCTTAATGGACCCTCCCGCGCGCAATCAGCCCCAGCATTTT
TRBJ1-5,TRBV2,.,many,CASSPSRSRGQPQHF,TGTGCCAGCAGCCCCTCCCGGAGCCGGGGCCAGCCCCAGCATTTT
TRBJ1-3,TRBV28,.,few,CASSFLTETSGNTIYF,TGTGCCAGCAGTTTCCTAACAGAGACCTCTGGAAACACCATATATTTT
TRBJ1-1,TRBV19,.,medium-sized,CASSMSATNTEAFF,TGTGCCAGTAGTATGTCGGCCACGAACACTGAAGCTTTCTTT
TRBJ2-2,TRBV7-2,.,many,CASRAGQPTGELFF,TGTGCCAGCAGGGCCGGTCAGCCTACCGGGGAGCTGTTTTTT
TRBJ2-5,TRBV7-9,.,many,CASSSTWGRTQETQYF,TGTGCCAGCAGCTCAACCTGGGGACGGACCCAAGAGACCCAGTACTTC
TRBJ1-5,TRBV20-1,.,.,CSATGTSINQPQHF,TGCAGTGCTACCGGGACCTCTATTAATCAGCCCCAGCATTTT
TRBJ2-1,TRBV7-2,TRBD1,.,CASRRQGFVNEQFF,TGTGCCAGCAGGCGACAGGGGTTTGTCAATGAGCAGTTCTTC
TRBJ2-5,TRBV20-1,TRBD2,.,CSARGWNGGAGETQYF,TGCAGTGCTAGAGGCTGGAACGGGGGGGCGGGAGAGACCCAGTACTTC
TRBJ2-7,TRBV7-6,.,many,CASSTTARSYEQYF,TGTGCCAGCAGCACCACAGCTAGATCCTACGAGCAGTACTTC
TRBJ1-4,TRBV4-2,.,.,CASSPGHREKLFF,TGTGCCAGCAGCCCGGGACACCGTGAAAAACTGTTTTTT
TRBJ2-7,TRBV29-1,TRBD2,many,CSVEAGGTYEQYF,TGCAGCGTTGAGGCGGGGGGGACCTACGAGCAGTACTTC
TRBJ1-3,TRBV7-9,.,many,CASSLGAATGNTIYF,TGTGCCAGCAGCTTAGGGGCAGCCACTGGAAACACCATATATTTT
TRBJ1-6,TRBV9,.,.,CASSVDRDSPLHF,TGTGCCAGCAGCGTAGACAGGGATTCACCCCTCCACTTT
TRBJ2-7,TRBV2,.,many,CASAAERSSYEQYF,TGTGCCAGCGCGGCGGAACGGAGCTCCTACGAGCAGTACTTC
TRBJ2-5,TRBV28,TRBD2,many,CASSSLRLPGLAGQETQYF,TGTGCCAGCAGTAGTTTGAGGCTACCGGGACTAGCGGGGCAAGAGACCCAGTACTTC
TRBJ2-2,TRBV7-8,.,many,CASSRRLDQLGGGELFF,TGTGCCAGCAGCCGTCGACTAGACCAACTCGGAGGCGGGGAGCTGTTTTTT
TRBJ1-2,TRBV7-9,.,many,CASSSDSYGYTF,TGTGCCAGCAGCTCCGACAGCTATGGCTACACCTTC
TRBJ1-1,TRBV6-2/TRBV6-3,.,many,CASEPYNRVRTEAFF,TGTGCCAGCGAGCCTTATAACAGGGTTCGGACTGAAGCTTTCTTT
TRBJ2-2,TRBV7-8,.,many,CASSLWGQGSNTGELFF,TGTGCCAGCAGCTTATGGGGTCAGGGGTCGAACACCGGGGAGCTGTTTTTT
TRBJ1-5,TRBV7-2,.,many,CASSFPTGINQPQHF,TGTGCCAGCAGCTTTCCGACGGGGATCAATCAGCCCCAGCATTTT
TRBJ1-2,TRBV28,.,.,CASSFGARANYGYIF,TGTGCCAGCAGTTTTGGGGCCAGGGCCAACTATGGCTACATCTTC
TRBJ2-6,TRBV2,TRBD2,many,CASSPGTSGSGANVLTF,TGTGCCAGCAGCCCCGGGACTAGCGGCTCTGGGGCCAACGTCCTGACTTTC
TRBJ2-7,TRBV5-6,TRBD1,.,CASSLMVGDSQPYEQYF,TGTGCCAGCAGCTTGATGGTCGGGGACAGTCAACCCTACGAGCAGTACTTC
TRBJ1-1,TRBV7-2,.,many,CASSPTGGSSTEAFF,TGTGCCAGCAGCCCGACGGGGGGTAGTAGCACTGAAGCTTTCTTT
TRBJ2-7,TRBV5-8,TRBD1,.,CASSRALDRPIYEQYF,TGTGCCAGCAGCCGGGCCCTGGACAGGCCGATCTACGAGCAGTACTTC
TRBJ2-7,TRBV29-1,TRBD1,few,CSVGQGAYEQYF,TGCAGCGTGGGACAGGGGGCTTACGAGCAGTACTTC
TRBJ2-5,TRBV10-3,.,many,CAISRGNQETQYF,TGTGCCATCAGCCGGGGGAACCAAGAGACCCAGTACTTC
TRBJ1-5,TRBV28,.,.,CASSSTGLGNQPQHF,TGTGCCAGCAGCTCTACGGGACTAGGGAATCAGCCCCAGCATTTT
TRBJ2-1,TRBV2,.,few,CASTGNEQFF,TGTGCCAGCACAGGGAATGAGCAGTTCTTC
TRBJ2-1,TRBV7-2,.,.,CASSSWSNEQFF,TGTGCCAGCAGCTCGTGGTCGAATGAGCAGTTCTTC
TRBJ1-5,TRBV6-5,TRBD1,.,CASSRTGGSGSNQPQHF,TGTGCCAGCAGTCGGACAGGGGGCTCGGGGAGCAATCAGCCCCAGCATTTT
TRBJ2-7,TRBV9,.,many,CASSTSDSIYEQYF,TGTGCCAGCAGCACCTCCGATAGTATCTACGAGCAGTACTTC
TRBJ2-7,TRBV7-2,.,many,CASSFGPLAGEQYF,TGTGCCAGCAGCTTCGGGCCACTGGCCGGCGAGCAGTACTTC
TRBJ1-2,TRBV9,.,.,CASSVDPLQGPNYGYTF,TGTGCCAGCAGCGTAGATCCCTTGCAGGGGCCCAACTATGGCTACACCTTC
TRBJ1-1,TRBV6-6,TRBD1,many,CASSYGQGSTEAFF,TGTGCCAGCAGTTACGGACAGGGGAGCACTGAAGCTTTCTTT
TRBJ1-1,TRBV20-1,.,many,CSAGHSNTEAFF,TGCAGTGCTGGACACAGTAACACTGAAGCTTTCTTT
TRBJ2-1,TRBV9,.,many,CASSHLGAKSDNEQFF,TGTGCCAGCAGCCACCTTGGAGCTAAGTCAGACAATGAGCAGTTCTTC
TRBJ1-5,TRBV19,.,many,CASSIDGSGGYSNQPQHF,TGTGCCAGTAGTATCGACGGCTCCGGGGGTTATAGCAATCAGCCCCAGCATTTT
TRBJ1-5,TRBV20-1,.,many,CSARESSGGQPYSNQPQHF,TGCAGTGCTAGAGAGAGTTCCGGGGGTCAACCATATAGCAATCAGCCCCAGCATTTT
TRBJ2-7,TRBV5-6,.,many,CASSLWGRLRTEAYEQYF,TGTGCCAGCAGCTTGTGGGGGAGGTTGCGGACGGAGGCCTACGAGCAGTACTTC
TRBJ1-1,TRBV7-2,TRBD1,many,CASSRDRASAEAFF,TGTGCCAGCAGCAGGGACAGGGCATCCGCTGAAGCTTTCTTT
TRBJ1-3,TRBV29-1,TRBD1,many,CSVDPGTGKRNF,TGCAGCGTGGACCCCGGGACAGGGAAGAGGAATTTT
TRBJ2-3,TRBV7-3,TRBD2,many,CASSLGYLNGGAPDTQYF,TGTGCCAGCAGCTTAGGGTACCTTAACGGGGGGGCCCCAGATACGCAGTATTTT
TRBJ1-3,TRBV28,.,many,CASSGSDSNSGNTIYF,TGTGCCAGCAGTGGTTCAGACTCGAACTCTGGAAACACCATATATTTT
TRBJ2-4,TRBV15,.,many,CATSRAPGRQHIQYF,TGTGCCACCAGCAGAGCCCCCGGGCGCCAGCACATTCAGTACTTC
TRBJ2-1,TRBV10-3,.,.,CAIMDPTDEQFF,TGTGCCATCATGGACCCAACGGACGAGCAGTTCTTC
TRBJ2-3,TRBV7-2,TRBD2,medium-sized,CASSIRQLAGITDTQYF,TGTGCCAGCAGCATAAGACAACTAGCGGGGATCACAGATACGCAGTATTTT
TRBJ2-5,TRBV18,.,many,CASNPEGGPKTQYF,TGTGCCAGCAACCCTGAGGGGGGGCCAAAGACCCAGTACTTC
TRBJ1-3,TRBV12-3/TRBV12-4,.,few,CASSLAREWRNTIYF,TGTGCCAGCAGTTTGGCCCGAGAGTGGAGAAACACCATATATTTT
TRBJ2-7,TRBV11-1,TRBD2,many,CASSDPGLGSYEQYF,TGTGCCAGCAGCGATCCGGGACTAGGCTCCTACGAGCAGTACTTC